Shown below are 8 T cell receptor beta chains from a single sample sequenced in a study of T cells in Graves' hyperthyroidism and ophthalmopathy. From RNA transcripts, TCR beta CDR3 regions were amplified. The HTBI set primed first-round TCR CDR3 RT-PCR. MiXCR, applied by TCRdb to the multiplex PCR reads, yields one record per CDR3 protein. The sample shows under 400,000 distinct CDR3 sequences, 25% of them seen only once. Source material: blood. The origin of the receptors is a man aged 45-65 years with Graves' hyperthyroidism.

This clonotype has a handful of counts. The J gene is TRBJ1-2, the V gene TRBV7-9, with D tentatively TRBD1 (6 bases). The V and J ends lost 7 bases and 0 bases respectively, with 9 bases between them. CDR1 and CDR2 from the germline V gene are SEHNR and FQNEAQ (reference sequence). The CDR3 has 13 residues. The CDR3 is CASTRGANYGYTF. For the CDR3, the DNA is TGTGCCAGCACGAGGGGGGCTAACTATGGCTACACCTTC.

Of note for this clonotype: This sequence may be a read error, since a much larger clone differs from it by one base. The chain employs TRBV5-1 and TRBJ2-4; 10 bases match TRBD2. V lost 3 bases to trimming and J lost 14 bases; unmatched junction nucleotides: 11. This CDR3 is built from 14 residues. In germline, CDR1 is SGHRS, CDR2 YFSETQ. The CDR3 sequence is CASSSGAAGGPEYF. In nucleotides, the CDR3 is TGCGCCAGCAGCTCCGGAGCAGCGGGAGGGCCGGAGTACTTC.

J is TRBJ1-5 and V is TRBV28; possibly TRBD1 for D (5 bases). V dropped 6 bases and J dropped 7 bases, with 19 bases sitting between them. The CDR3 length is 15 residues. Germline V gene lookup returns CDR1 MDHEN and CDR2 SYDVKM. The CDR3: CASSPGTDMDQPQHF. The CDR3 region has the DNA TGTGCCAGCAGCCCTGGGACGGACATGGACCAGCCCCAGCATTTT. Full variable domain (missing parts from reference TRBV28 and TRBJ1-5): DVKVTQSSRYLVKRTGEKVFLECVQDMDHENMFWYRQDPGLGLRLIYFSYDVKMKEKGDIPEGYSVSREKKERFSLILESASTNQTSMYLCASSPGTDMDQPQHFGDGTRLSIL.

CDR3 in DNA: TGTGCCAGCTCACCCGATTCCGCCTATGGCTACACCTTC. Translation: CASSPDSAYGYTF. J is TRBJ1-2 and V is TRBV18, with D unclear. Germline CDR1 reads KGHSH; CDR2 reads LQKENI. There are 13 residues in the CDR3. With 3 bases removed from V and 4 bases from J, the gap between germline ends came to 9 bases.

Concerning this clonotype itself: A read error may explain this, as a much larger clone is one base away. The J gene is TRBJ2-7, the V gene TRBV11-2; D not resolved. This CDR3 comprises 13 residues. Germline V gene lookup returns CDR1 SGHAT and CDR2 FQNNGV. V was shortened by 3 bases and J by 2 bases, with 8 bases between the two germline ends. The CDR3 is CASSLIITYEQYF. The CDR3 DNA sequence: TGTGCCAGCAGCTTGATCATAACCTACGAGCAGTACTTC. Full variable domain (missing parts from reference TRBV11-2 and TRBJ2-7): EAGVAQSPRYKIIEKRQSVAFWCNPISGHATLYWYQQILGQGPKLLIQFQNNGVVDDSQLPKDRFSAERLKGVDSTLKIQPAKLEDSAVYLCASSLIITYEQYFGPGTRLTVT.

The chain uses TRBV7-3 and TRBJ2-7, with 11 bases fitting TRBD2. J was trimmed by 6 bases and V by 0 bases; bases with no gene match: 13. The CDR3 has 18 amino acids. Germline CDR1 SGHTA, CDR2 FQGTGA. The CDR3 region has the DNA TGTGCCAGCAGCTTAACGTTTACTAGCGGGAGTTTTTTCGGCGAGCAGTACTTC. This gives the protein CASSLTFTSGSFFGEQYF.

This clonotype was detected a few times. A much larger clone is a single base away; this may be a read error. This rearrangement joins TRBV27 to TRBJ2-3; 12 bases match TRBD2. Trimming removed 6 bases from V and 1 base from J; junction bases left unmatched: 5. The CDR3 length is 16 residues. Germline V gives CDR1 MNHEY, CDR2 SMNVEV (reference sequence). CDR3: CASSGRLAGGTDTQYF. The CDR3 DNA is TGTGCCAGCAGCGGGAGACTAGCGGGGGGCACAGATACGCAGTATTTT.

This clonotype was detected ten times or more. The CDR3 DNA sequence: TGTGCCAGCAGCGACAGGAGCTCCTACAATGAGCAGTTCTTC. Its translation: CASSDRSSYNEQFF. The rearrangement joins TRBV12-3 or TRBV12-4 to TRBJ2-1, with a tentative D call TRBD1 (6 bases). V was clipped by 6 bases and J by 0 bases, with 9 bases between them. The CDR3 runs 14 residues.